One T cell receptor beta chain is described in this entry. The antigen is not known. The data originate from a study of cytomegalovirus exposure and HLA in healthy donors. The CDR3 spans 13 residues. With 5 bases removed from V and 2 bases from J, the gap between germline ends came to 7 bases. In germline, CDR1 is PRHDT, CDR2 FYEKMQ (reference sequence). It was with 60 Vbeta and 13 Jbeta primers that the PCR ran. Clones were sequenced by immunoSEQ multiplex PCR, and TCRdb holds only the in-frame ones, with some missing. The table lists about 78,000 clones, around 80% of them singletons. Points from the study as a whole: Most of the CMV-associated TCR beta chains (in a later analysis) appeared to be HLA-restricted. Most TCR beta V segments were productive about 87% or about 30% of the time in an earlier analysis. Per a later analysis, HLA-associated TCR beta chains showed more clonal expansion than other, equally common TCR beta chains. The study dropped some indistinguishable V segments, TRBV6-2 and TRBV6-3 among them.

The sequencing sample was made of PBMCs. The chain uses TRBV13 and TRBJ1-5; D remains unclear. The clonotype comes from a woman aged 50 to 60 in good health and CMV-seropositive. This CDR3 reads CASSQSRNQPQHF. DNA for the CDR3: TGTGCCAGCAGCCAGTCGCGCAATCAGCCCCAGCATTTT.